Sequencing of this T cell receptor beta chain was carried out in a study of blood T cell repertoires in COVID-19. The table lists this clone with a few counts. Study processing details: Estimates of nucleated cell counts were drawn from the amplification of reference gene primers. Repertoires were generated with immunoSEQ multiplex PCR, while TCRdb's copy carries only in-frame clones and drops some. For V, J and clone size, that table is used; D and trimming come from the DNA. The table includes over 600,000 clones, 80% to 90% detected once. The germline gives CDR1 MRHNA, CDR2 SNTAGT. The germline V and J ends were trimmed by 2 bases and 9 bases, with 16 bases remaining between them. The CDR3 is 14 residues long.

The sequence came from a woman between 18 and 30 years old with acute or convalescent COVID-19. Sequencing input: peripheral blood. The J gene is TRBJ1-2, the V gene TRBV6-4; possibly TRBD1 for D (5 bases). The CDR3 sequence is CASSDRDSGTRYTF. CDR3 DNA: TGTGCCAGCAGTGACCGAGACAGTGGGACTCGCTACACCTTC.